These T cell receptor beta chains were read from a single sample in a study of CD4 T cells in relation to SARS-CoV-2 and coronaviruses. TCRdb keeps only in-frame clones here, not all; method: immunoSEQ multiplex PCR. The sample contains some 29,000 clones, about 70% of which appear only once. These TCRs are of unknown antigen specificity. Sample: CD4+ T cells from PBMCs, cultured in vitro. The receptor set was obtained from a human donor in good health. CDR3s include the opening cysteine and the closing phenylalanine or tryptophan. Each record gives: CDR3 DNA, CDR3 protein, V gene, D gene, clone size, J gene. D genes are given only for firm matches. Size tells how often a clone was seen (once, few, many) or the class of an expanded clone, and some rows leave it out.

TGTGCCAGCAGTTCTGACAGACTGAATGAAAAACTGTTTTTT,CASSSDRLNEKLFF,TRBV28,NA,NA,TRBJ1-4
TGCGCCAGTCGGGGGACAGGGTTCCAAGAGACCCAGTACTTC,CASRGTGFQETQYF,TRBV5-1,TRBD1,NA,TRBJ2-5
TGTGCCAGAAGGCCCTCAGGGGGGAACCACGAGCAGTACTTC,CARRPSGGNHEQYF,TRBV5-3,NA,NA,TRBJ2-7
TGCAGCGCAGACAGGGGAGGGGTTACTGAAGCTTTCTTT,CSADRGGVTEAFF,TRBV29-1,TRBD1,NA,TRBJ1-1
TGTGCCAGCAGTATCGGTTCTCTCTGGGAGACCCAGTACTTC,CASSIGSLWETQYF,TRBV27,NA,NA,TRBJ2-5
TGCGCCAGCAGCCTACAGGGGAACACTGAAGCTTTCTTT,CASSLQGNTEAFF,TRBV4-3,NA,NA,TRBJ1-1
TGTGCCAGCAGTGATTATAGGGGGCCCTACGAGCAGTACTTC,CASSDYRGPYEQYF,TRBV2,TRBD1,once,TRBJ2-7
TGTGCCAGCAGCTTGAGACAGGGACTAAACACTGAAGCTTTCTTT,CASSLRQGLNTEAFF,TRBV7-2,TRBD1,NA,TRBJ1-1
TGTGCCACCCCCTGGGGGAGGCCCACCTCCTACGAGCAGTACTTC,CATPWGRPTSYEQYF,TRBV19,NA,NA,TRBJ2-7
TGCGCCAGCAGCTTACAGGGGGGTTCTAACGGGGAGCTGTTTTTT,CASSLQGGSNGELFF,TRBV5-1,TRBD1,NA,TRBJ2-2
TGTGCCAGTAGTGAAGTTAACACTGAAGCTTTCTTT,CASSEVNTEAFF,TRBV19,NA,NA,TRBJ1-1
TGTGCCAGCTCACCCCGGGAAAATGAGCAGTTCTTC,CASSPRENEQFF,TRBV18,NA,NA,TRBJ2-1
TGTGCCAGCTCACCACGGACCGGTACTAGCACAGATACGCAGTATTTT,CASSPRTGTSTDTQYF,TRBV18,NA,NA,TRBJ2-3
TGTGCCAGCAGCGGGGGGGGCTCCCGCTACACAACAGATACGCAGTATTTT,CASSGGGSRYTTDTQYF,TRBV3-1/TRBV3-2,NA,NA,TRBJ2-3
TGTGCCAGTAGTATAATGGGAGCGGGAGTCACCAATGAGCAGTTCTTC,CASSIMGAGVTNEQFF,TRBV19,TRBD2,NA,TRBJ2-1
TGTGCCAGCAGCTTTAATGTCAACGAAGAGACCCAGTACTTC,CASSFNVNEETQYF,TRBV5-5,NA,NA,TRBJ2-5
TGTGCCAGCAGCCCACCGGGACAGAACGACGAGCAGTACTTC,CASSPPGQNDEQYF,TRBV3-1/TRBV3-2,TRBD1,few,TRBJ2-7
TGTGCCAGCAGTGACGTGATGAACCTAGCCGGAGATACGCAGTATTTT,CASSDVMNLAGDTQYF,TRBV6-4,NA,NA,TRBJ2-3
TGTGCCAGCAGTCCCGGACAGGCCAATGAGCAGTTCTTC,CASSPGQANEQFF,TRBV6-6,TRBD1,NA,TRBJ2-1
TGTGCCAGCAGTGTTCCCGGGTCCTTTGGCGATCAGCCCCAGCATTTT,CASSVPGSFGDQPQHF,TRBV9,NA,NA,TRBJ1-5
TGTGCCAGCACCAGCAGGACAGCGGAAGAGACCCAGTACTTC,CASTSRTAEETQYF,TRBV5-6,NA,NA,TRBJ2-5
TGTGCCAGCAGCTCTTACAGGGGGCCTAATGAAAAACTGTTTTTT,CASSSYRGPNEKLFF,TRBV11-2,TRBD1,NA,TRBJ1-4
TGTGCCAGCAGCCAAGGACAGGGGGGACAAGAGACCCAGTACTTC,CASSQGQGGQETQYF,TRBV7-9,TRBD1,NA,TRBJ2-5
TGTGCCAGCAGCAAAACAGGGGTGGGTGCTCAGCCCCAGCATTTT,CASSKTGVGAQPQHF,TRBV7-9,TRBD1,NA,TRBJ1-5
TGTGCCAGCAGCTTTTCGGAGGCAGATACGCAGTATTTT,CASSFSEADTQYF,TRBV7-8,NA,once,TRBJ2-3
TGTGCCAGCAGCCAAGGGGCTAGCGGGGGCTACAATGAGCAGTTCTTC,CASSQGASGGYNEQFF,TRBV4-2,TRBD2,NA,TRBJ2-1
TGTGCCAGTAGTATATCAATGGTAAACGAGCAGTACTTC,CASSISMVNEQYF,TRBV19,NA,NA,TRBJ2-7
TGTGCCAGCAGCCTCGAAGCGGGACCCTACGAGCAGTACTTC,CASSLEAGPYEQYF,TRBV7-3,TRBD2,NA,TRBJ2-7
TGTGCCGGCGGGAAGGGAGCCCTTAACTATGGCTACACCTTC,CAGGKGALNYGYTF,TRBV30,NA,NA,TRBJ1-2
TGCGCCAGCAGCCAAGAATCGTTGGTTACCGGGGAGCTGTTTTTT,CASSQESLVTGELFF,TRBV4-3,NA,NA,TRBJ2-2
TGTGCCAGCTCACCCGGGGAGGTCGTTAATTCACCCCTCCACTTT,CASSPGEVVNSPLHF,TRBV18,NA,few,TRBJ1-6
TGCAGTGCAAAAGTTACCGGGGAGCTGTTTTTT,CSAKVTGELFF,TRBV20-1,NA,NA,TRBJ2-2
TGCGCCAGCAGTACCGGGACAGGGGGCTTCGAGCAGTACTTC,CASSTGTGGFEQYF,TRBV10-2,TRBD1,NA,TRBJ2-7
TGTGCCTCCGCCATGGCGGGGTTACAGTTTGGGGCCAACGTCCTGACTTTC,CASAMAGLQFGANVLTF,TRBV30,NA,NA,TRBJ2-6
TGTGCCAGTAGTGGGGGACTACCTCCAGATACGCAGTATTTT,CASSGGLPPDTQYF,TRBV19,TRBD2,once,TRBJ2-3
TGTGCCAGCAGTCCGGCTGGTAGCCTTCAGCCCCAGCATTTT,CASSPAGSLQPQHF,TRBV6-2/TRBV6-3,NA,NA,TRBJ1-5
TGTGCCAGCAGCCCTGGAGGCAGTAACTATGGCTACACCTTC,CASSPGGSNYGYTF,TRBV5-6,NA,NA,TRBJ1-2
TGTGCCAGCAGCCCAGATAGGGGCGACGACGGGGAGCTGTTTTTT,CASSPDRGDDGELFF,TRBV4-2,NA,NA,TRBJ2-2
TGTGCCAGCAGCCAAAGACAGGGCACAACAGATACGCAGTATTTT,CASSQRQGTTDTQYF,TRBV7-3,TRBD1,NA,TRBJ2-3